The sample holds many counts of the clone carrying this T cell receptor beta chain. The germline gives CDR1 ENHRY, CDR2 SYGVKD. The CDR3 totals 15 residues. J lost 3 bases, V lost 6 bases, and 8 bases had no gene match. These data come from a study of low-dose radiotherapy and immunotherapy resistance in tumors. TRAV- and TRBV-specific primers, spanning alpha and beta chains, primed first-strand cDNA. TCR amplification used about 20 PCR cycles, a constant-region primer and a V-primer adapter. MiXCR, run by TCRdb on the reads, gives a single entry per CDR3 protein. The sample has 95,000 to 100,000 distinct CDR3 sequences; 20% are singletons. Time point specified: after trial treatment. Treatment described: LDRT plus nivolumab, ipilimumab, low-dose cyclophosphamide and aspirin (RACIN trial).

The gene calls are TRBV10-3 and TRBJ1-2; TRBD1 matches at 9 bases. The sequences come from PBMCs, collected after low-dose radiotherapy plus immunotherapy. This TCR came from a male donor with prostate cancer. CDR3 amino acids: CAISLQGAGDYGYTF. CDR3 in DNA: TGTGCCATCAGCCTACAGGGGGCCGGGGACTATGGCTACACCTTC.